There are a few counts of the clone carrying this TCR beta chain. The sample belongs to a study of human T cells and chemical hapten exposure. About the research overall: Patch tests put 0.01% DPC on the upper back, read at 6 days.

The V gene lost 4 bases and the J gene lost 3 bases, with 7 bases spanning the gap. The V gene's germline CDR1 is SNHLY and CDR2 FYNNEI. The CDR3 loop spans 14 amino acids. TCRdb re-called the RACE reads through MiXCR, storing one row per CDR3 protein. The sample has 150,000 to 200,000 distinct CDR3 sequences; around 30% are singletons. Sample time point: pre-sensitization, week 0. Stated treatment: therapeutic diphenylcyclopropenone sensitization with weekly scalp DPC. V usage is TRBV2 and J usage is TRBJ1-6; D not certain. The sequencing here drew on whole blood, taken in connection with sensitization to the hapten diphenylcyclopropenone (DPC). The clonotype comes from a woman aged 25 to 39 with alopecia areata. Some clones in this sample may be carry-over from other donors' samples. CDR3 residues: CASSVRLYNSPLHF. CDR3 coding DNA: TGTGCCAGCAGTGTTCGACTCTATAATTCACCCCTCCACTTT. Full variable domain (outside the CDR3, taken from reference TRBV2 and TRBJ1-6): EPEVTQTPSHQVTQMGQEVILRCVPISNHLYFYWYRQILGQKVEFLVSFYNNEISEKSEIFDDQFSVERPDGSNFTLKIRSTKLEDSAMYFCASSVRLYNSPLHFGNGTRLTVT.